This entry is about one TCR beta chain. This clonotype was observed a handful of times. Its antigen is unknown. Base qualities are not at hand, and no much larger clone is one base apart. The source of the sample is a study of T cells in Graves' hyperthyroidism and ophthalmopathy (dated by TCRdb to between 2017 and 2020). In terms of the full investigation: Peripheral blood was collected at initial diagnosis, before any treatment. To identify TCR V-J signatures that set the groups apart, the researchers used a discovery cohort of 100 patients, made up of under 45 with Graves' ophthalmopathy and about 55 with stable Graves' hyperthyroidism. Prospective prediction of ophthalmopathy was tested in an independent validation cohort of 18 to 20 hyperthyroidism patients and 15 to 17 patients who later progressed to ophthalmopathy. The 100 or so discovery patients were randomly split 7:3 into training and test sets. In six Graves' hyperthyroidism patients, the study also compared T-cell repertoires from thyroid tissue with T-cell repertoires from blood. After sampling, hyperthyroidism patients received methimazole starting at 30 mg daily, and ophthalmopathy patients received high-dose intravenous methylprednisolone. According to the paper, TCR Vbeta CDR3 sequencing was carried out on about 140 peripheral blood samples, which came from around 43 ophthalmopathy, 80 or so hyperthyroidism and roughly 17 progressor patients.

Hyperthyroidism patients were newly diagnosed, with disease duration under 2 months, and aged 18 to 65 years. Patients with uncontrolled infections, other autoimmune diseases, pregnancy or lactation were excluded. Diagnoses relied on clinical symptoms, serum thyroxine and TRAb, thyroid ultrasound and orbital computed tomography. Blood from progressor patients was drawn when they were first diagnosed with hyperthyroidism, before any ophthalmopathy symptoms appeared. PBMCs were isolated from more than 8 ml of fresh peripheral blood by Ficoll-Paque density gradient centrifugation. Progressor patients were initially diagnosed with Graves' hyperthyroidism and developed ophthalmopathy during follow-up. Total RNA was extracted using Trizol reagent, and RNA quality was assessed on an Agilent 2100 Bioanalyzer. The TCR beta CDR3 regions were amplified from RNA transcripts. The first round of RT-PCR for the TCR CDR3 was performed with the HTBI primer set and the Qiagen OneStep RT-PCR kit. Libraries were constructed in a second round of multiplex PCR, after which size selection and purification were performed. Paired-end sequencing of the libraries was performed with 100 bp reads on an Illumina HiSeq2000. The authors processed their data as follows. Raw data were processed with SOAPnuke, discarding reads with adapters, uncalled bases, mean Phred below 15, or no exact constant-primer or identifier match. High-quality paired reads were merged using COPE v1.2.5, and each unique nucleotide sequence was defined as a clonotype. MiTCR v1.1 was used to align clonotypes to the IMGT TRBV, TRBD and TRBJ reference segments. The analysis was restricted to V-J combinations with a frequency above 0.0001, which together covered approximately 99% of the repertoires. A TCS score was defined as the ratio between F50 (clonal expansion) and ExV (chaos), using BLOSUM62-based TCRdist between CDR3 peptides within each V-J. Welch's t-statistics and random forest reduced 450 to 600 V-J features to 13, which were used in a naive Bayes classifier (R e1071). The public reads were quality trimmed at Q25 with fastp and then assembled into clones with MiXCR by TCRdb, keeping productive beta chains. Each record represents a unique CDR3 protein, reported with the most common genes and DNA among its rows. TCRdb's processing, not the authors', yielded these V and J calls. The sample contains fewer than 450,000 distinct CDR3 sequences, 17% of them found a single time. The ten largest clones add up to approximately 35% of the sample.

Including the terminal cysteine and phenylalanine, the CDR3 comprises 16 residues. Of all the DNA, just the CDR3 is kept, 48 bases in frame from base 1. The germline ends are 16 bases apart after V is trimmed by 5 bases and J by 2 bases. From a lookup of the germline V gene, CDR1 and CDR2 are SGHAT and FQNNGV. General study outcomes and caveats: In validation, the model predicted progression to ophthalmopathy a median of around 6.5 months before onset, with around 70% sensitivity and about 75% specificity. Most expanded thyroid clonotypes (frequency above 0.001) were also found in blood, which suggests that blood repertoires may mirror thyroid immune responses. Ophthalmopathy was separated from stable hyperthyroidism by a 13 V-J signature model, with 85% to 90% sensitivity and roughly 84% specificity obtained in cross-validation and 80%/75% obtained in testing. Sample size was not statistically predetermined, and investigators were not blinded to group allocation.

The sample was blood. Recombination connected TRBV11-2 to TRBJ2-1, with the D gene not clear enough to name. This clonotype was sampled from a woman in her 30s with Graves' hyperthyroidism that later progressed to Graves' ophthalmopathy. The DNA sequence is as follows: TGTGCCAGCAGCGACGCCGCCCGACCTCCCTACAATGAGCAGTTCTTC. It is translated as CASSDAARPPYNEQFF.